What follows are 20 T cell receptor beta chains derived from one specimen sequenced in a study of vaccination and CD4 T cells after COVID-19. Sequencing of DNA taken from cultured CD4+ T cells relied on the Oncomine TCR Beta short-read assay. Via MiXCR, TCRdb re-called the PCR reads, giving one row per CDR3 protein. Among about 13,000 distinct CDR3 sequences listed, approximately 42% were seen once. No antigens are known for them. Treatment in this sample: roughly 11-day PBMC culture with coronavirus spike peptide pools or control peptides (ViraFEST assay). The sequencing used CD4+ T cells from blood, cultured in vitro, collected after SARS-CoV-2 vaccination. Every receptor here comes from a human donor who had recovered from COVID-19.

This sequence joins TRBV20-1 and TRBJ2-1; D is perhaps TRBD2 (5 bases). The length of the CDR3 is 14 residues. Germline lookup yields CDR1 DFQATT and CDR2 SNEGSKA (reference sequence). Trimming left V 5 bases short and J 9 bases short, with 20 bases between. The CDR3 DNA sequence: TGCAGTGCTGGCAGGCAGGCTAGAGGGTCTGAGCAGTTCTTC. It translates to CSAGRQARGSEQFF.

This clonotype came up a few times. The V gene is TRBV15, the J gene TRBJ2-1; 9 nucleotides align to TRBD1. CDR3 size: 16 residues. Trimming at V came to 2 bases and at J to 8 bases, leaving 10 bases not matched to a gene. Germline V lookup: CDR1 LNHNV, CDR2 YYDKDF (reference sequence). CDR3 loop: CATSRSGTGRVDEQFF. CDR3 bases: TGTGCCACCAGCAGAAGCGGGACAGGGAGGGTCGATGAGCAGTTCTTC.

The chain links TRBV5-1 to TRBJ2-7; 10 bases fit TRBD2. Per the germline V gene, CDR1 is SGHRS and CDR2 is YFSETQ. The CDR3 runs to 15 residues. V shed 4 bases and J 2 bases; nucleotides not matched to a gene: 6. The CDR3 is CASSAGLAFAYEQYF. The DNA of the CDR3 is TGCGCCAGCAGCGCGGGACTAGCGTTTGCCTACGAGCAGTACTTC. Together with reference TRBV5-1 and TRBJ2-7, the CDR3 gives the full variable domain: KAGVTQTPRYLIKTRGQQVTLSCSPISGHRSVSWYQQTPGQGLQFLFEYFSETQRNKGNFPGRFSGRQFSNSRSEMNVSTLELGDSALYLCASSAGLAFAYEQYFGPGTRLTVT.

The V gene is TRBV7-2, the J gene TRBJ1-2; TRBD1 might be the D (5 bases). The CDR3 runs to 12 residues. Per the germline V gene, CDR1 is SGHTA and CDR2 is FQGNSA. Trimming left V 11 bases short and J 1 base short, with 11 bases between. The DNA for the CDR3 is TGTGCCGGGGGTAACAGTAACTATGGCTACACCTTC. It specifies CAGGNSNYGYTF.

The gene calls are TRBV29-1 and TRBJ2-7; weak D call: TRBD1 (6 bases). Germline CDR1 and CDR2: SQVTM and ANQGSEA. Trimming removed 6 bases at V and 1 base at J, with 10 bases between. The CDR3 is made up of 12 amino acids. Here the CDR3 reads CSVRDISYEQYF. The CDR3 coding sequence is TGCAGCGTCCGGGACATTTCCTACGAGCAGTACTTC.

The chain employs TRBV27 and TRBJ1-5; 9 nucleotides align to TRBD1. The CDR3 sequence is 16 residues long. V was clipped by 4 bases and J by 0 bases; unmatched bases: 4. CDR1 is MNHEY and CDR2 is SMNVEV in the germline V gene (reference sequence). The CDR3 DNA reads TGTGCCAGCAGTTCCGGGACAGGGAATAGCAATCAGCCCCAGCATTTT. It is translated as CASSSGTGNSNQPQHF.

The chain is built from TRBV12-3 or TRBV12-4 and TRBJ1-2; TRBD1 matches 9 bases. V shed 5 bases, J shed 7 bases, and the junction held 2 bases outside the gene matches. The CDR3 is made up of 12 amino acids. The CDR3 nucleotides are TGTGCCAGCAGTGAACAGGGGGCTGGCTACACCTTC. Its translation: CASSEQGAGYTF.

This clonotype was observed a few times. The chain recombines TRBV7-2 with TRBJ1-2, with 9 bases matching TRBD1. From germline, CDR1 is SGHTA and CDR2 FQGNSA. This CDR3 has 15 residues. V gave up 5 bases and J gave up 2 bases; unmatched junction bases: 6. The CDR3 sequence: CASSTRTGANYGYTF. For the CDR3, the DNA is TGTGCCAGCAGCACCCGGACAGGGGCAAACTATGGCTACACCTTC.

The sample holds a few counts of this clonotype. V and J are TRBV20-1 and TRBJ2-4; TRBD1 might be the D (5 bases). Germline V lookup: CDR1 DFQATT, CDR2 SNEGSKA (reference sequence). With 5 bases removed from V and 0 bases from J, the gap between germline ends came to 11 bases. The CDR3 is 14 amino acids. The CDR3, as DNA: TGCAGTGCTCCCCTGGGGCTAGCCAAAAACATTCAGTACTTC. Residues: CSAPLGLAKNIQYF.

This clonotype ranks as medium-sized. V is TRBV20-1 and J is TRBJ2-2; D tentatively reads TRBD1 or TRBD2 (5 bases each). The CDR3 runs 13 residues. Trimming cost V 6 bases and J 4 bases, with 12 bases left between them. CDR1 and CDR2 (germline): DFQATT, SNEGSKA (reference sequence). DNA of the CDR3: TGCAGTGCATGGGACCGATCCACCGGGGAGCTGTTTTTT. Protein sequence: CSAWDRSTGELFF.

The chain joins TRBV6-5 to TRBJ2-6, with a weak D call TRBD1 (6 bases). Trimming took 6 bases from V and 3 from J, leaving 9 bases between them. The CDR3 runs 14 residues. From germline, CDR1 is MNHEY and CDR2 SVGAGI. CDR3 amino acids: CASRYRVGANVLTF. The DNA of the CDR3 is TGTGCCAGCAGATACAGGGTTGGGGCCAACGTCCTGACTTTC.

The chain employs TRBV12-3 or TRBV12-4 and TRBJ1-2; possible D gene TRBD1, 5 bases. The CDR3 is made up of 13 amino acids. V lost 6 bases, J lost 8 bases, and 16 bases lay in between. The CDR3 DNA follows: TGTGCCAGCAGCTCTCCGGGGCGTCTCGGCTACACCTTC. Translation: CASSSPGRLGYTF.

The CDR3 DNA is TGTGCCAGCATCCTCAGGACAGGGGGCCTCGGTGGCTACACCTTC. It encodes CASILRTGGLGGYTF. The chain is built from TRBV6-2 or TRBV6-3 and TRBJ1-2; 11 nucleotides agree with TRBD1. Trimming at V came to 7 bases and at J to 7 bases, leaving 11 bases not matched to a gene. This CDR3 has 15 amino acids. Germline V gene data show CDR1 as MNHEY and CDR2 as SVGEGT.

The chain uses TRBV9 and TRBJ2-1; no clear D. V was pared by 0 bases and J by 1 base, with 5 bases between. The CDR3 contains 14 residues. Germline-derived CDR1 and CDR2 are SGDLS and YYNGEE. Written as DNA, the CDR3 is TGTGCCAGCAGCGTAGTCAGTTCCTACAATGAGCAGTTCTTC. This translates into CASSVVSSYNEQFF.

The chain couples TRBV6-1 to TRBJ2-7; maybe TRBD1 (6 bases). Germline CDR1 MNHNS, CDR2 SASEGT. This CDR3 has 14 residues. The V and J ends lost 5 bases and 0 bases respectively, with 11 bases between them. Here the CDR3 reads CASSTDRSSYEQYF. CDR3 coding DNA: TGTGCCAGCAGTACCGACAGGAGCTCCTACGAGCAGTACTTC.

V and J are TRBV18 and TRBJ1-5, with D unresolved. Per germline, CDR1 KGHSH and CDR2 LQKENI. The CDR3 totals 18 residues. Trimming pared 2 bases from V and 0 bases from J, leaving 17 bases between. The CDR3 loop is CASSPGDGAPYSNQPQHF. DNA of the CDR3: TGTGCCAGCTCACCAGGAGACGGAGCGCCGTATAGCAATCAGCCCCAGCATTTT.

The rearrangement uses TRBV20-1 and TRBJ1-2; 8 bases are shared with TRBD1. Germline CDR1 reads DFQATT; CDR2 reads SNEGSKA (reference sequence). CDR3 length: 12 amino acids. V gave up 2 bases and J gave up 7 bases; unmatched junction bases: 3. CDR3 coding DNA: TGCAGTGCTAGACAGGGGGCGGTTGGCTACACCTTC. Translating it yields CSARQGAVGYTF.

The V and J genes are TRBV24-1 and TRBJ2-1, with 10 bases that match TRBD2. The CDR3 runs 15 residues. Germline V gene sequence: CDR1 KGHDR, CDR2 SFDVKD. The ends lost 5 bases at V and 6 bases at J; junction bases unmatched: 6. The CDR3 DNA sequence: TGTGCCACCAGTGGGAATAGCGGGGGGTTCAATGAGCAGTTCTTC. It codes for CATSGNSGGFNEQFF.

This clonotype was counted a few times. The chain carries TRBV7-6 and TRBJ2-3, with 9 positions matching TRBD2. CDR3 size: 17 residues. V gave up 5 bases and J gave up 4 bases; unmatched junction bases: 13. CDR1 SGHVS and CDR2 FNYEAQ come from the germline V gene. The chain's CDR3 is CASSPRVGGRAADTQYF. The CDR3 DNA reads as TGTGCCAGCAGCCCCAGAGTAGGCGGGAGGGCCGCAGATACGCAGTATTTT.

This clonotype has only a few counts. The chain carries TRBV27 and TRBJ2-1; D remains unclear. The CDR3 contains 14 residues. Trimming shortened V by 2 bases and J by 10 bases, and 15 bases separated the two germline ends. Per the germline V gene, CDR1 is MNHEY and CDR2 is SMNVEV (reference sequence). In nucleotides, the CDR3 is TGTGCCAGCAGTTTACGAGCCGCAAGTATAGAGCAGTTCTTC. Its protein is CASSLRAASIEQFF.